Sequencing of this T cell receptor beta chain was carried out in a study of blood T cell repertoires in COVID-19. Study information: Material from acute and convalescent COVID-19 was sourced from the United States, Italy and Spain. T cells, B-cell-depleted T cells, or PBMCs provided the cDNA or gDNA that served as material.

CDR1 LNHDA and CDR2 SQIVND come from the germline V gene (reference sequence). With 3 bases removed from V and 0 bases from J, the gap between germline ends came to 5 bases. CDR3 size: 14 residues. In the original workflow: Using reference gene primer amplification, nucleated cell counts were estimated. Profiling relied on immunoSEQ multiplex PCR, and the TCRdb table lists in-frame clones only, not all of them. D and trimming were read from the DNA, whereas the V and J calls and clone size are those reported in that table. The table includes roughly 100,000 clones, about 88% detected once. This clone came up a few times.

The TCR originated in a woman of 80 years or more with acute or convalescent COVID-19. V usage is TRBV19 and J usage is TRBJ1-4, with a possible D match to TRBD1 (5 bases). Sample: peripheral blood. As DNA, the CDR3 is TGTGCCAGTAGTATCAGGGCAACTAATGAAAAACTGTTTTTT. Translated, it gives CASSIRATNEKLFF.